The subject of this entry is one T cell receptor beta chain. Its matching antigen is unknown. Investigators merged groups given second doses at roughly 4 or roughly 12 weeks. This sample is part of a study of T cell responses to AZD1222 COVID-19 vaccine. Study-wide results and caveats: Repertoires were collected only later (after the peak T cell response had occurred).

Germline V gene lookup returns CDR1 MGHRA and CDR2 YSYEKL. CDR3 size: 15 residues. V lost 4 bases and J lost 4; bases outside the gene matches: 6. The method was immunoSEQ multiplex PCR; TCRdb's version includes in-frame clones alone and lacks a portion of them. The repertoire holds just under 75,000 clones, with around 80% as singletons. Sequenced here: peripheral blood, sampled 28 days after the second AZD1222 dose. The receptor comes from an adult who received the AZD1222 COVID-19 vaccine. The chain couples TRBV4-1 to TRBJ2-1; 8 positions agree with TRBD2. The DNA for the CDR3 is TGCGCCAGCAGCCTCTCAGCGGGAGAGTACAATGAGCAGTTCTTC. It codes for CASSLSAGEYNEQFF.